This T cell receptor beta chain came from a study of shared clonotypes between healthy human individuals. CD45RO negativity and positive selection for CCR7 defined naive CD8 cells, a population that excluded terminally differentiated effector memory CD45RA+ cells. Trimming removed 4 bases from V and 3 bases from J, with 13 bases in between. Germline CDR1 and CDR2: SGDLS and YYNGEE. The CDR3 contains 14 residues. This table comes from immunoSEQ multiplex PCR, and its TCRdb copy is limited to in-frame clones, with some not included. The sample lists hundreds of thousands of clones, approximately 95% occurring once.

The chain couples TRBV9 to TRBJ1-2; D unclear. The sequencing sample was made of naive CD8+ T cells sorted from blood. This TCR derives from a woman aged 25 to 45 in good health. CDR3 protein: CASSPGGGHYGYTF. CDR3 DNA sequence: TGTGCCAGCAGCCCTGGTGGAGGGCACTATGGCTACACCTTC.